Sequencing of this T cell receptor (beta chain) was carried out in a study of blood T cell repertoires in COVID-19. In the study overall: Researchers got acute and convalescent COVID-19 samples from the United States, Italy and Spain.

Clones were sequenced by immunoSEQ multiplex PCR, and TCRdb holds only the in-frame ones, with some missing. This sample has roughly 39,000 clones; approximately 88% occur once, and the top ten carry roughly 10%. The CDR3 runs to 13 residues. With 5 bases removed from V and 4 bases from J, the gap between germline ends came to 8 bases. Germline V gene sequence: CDR1 SEHNR, CDR2 FQNEAQ (reference sequence). The sequence was obtained from a woman between 65 and 79 years old with acute or convalescent COVID-19. The sequencing sample was made of peripheral blood. This chain links TRBV7-9 with TRBJ2-2, with D hard to call. CDR3 bases: TGTGCCAGCAGCGCTATTACCACCGGGGAGCTGTTTTTT. This codes for CASSAITTGELFF. The complete variable domain, with remaining parts taken from reference TRBV7-9 and TRBJ2-2, reads DTGVSQNPRHKITKRGQNVTFRCDPISEHNRLYWYRQTLGQGPEFLTYFQNEAQLEKSRLLSDRFSAERPKGSFSTLEIQRTEQGDSAMYLCASSAITTGELFFGEGSRLTVL.